Each of the 31 T cell receptor beta chains below was sequenced from the same sample in a study of T cells in Graves' hyperthyroidism and ophthalmopathy. Amplification yielded TCR beta CDR3 regions, with RNA transcripts as the source. The HTBI primer set served for first-round RT-PCR of the TCR CDR3. MiXCR was run by TCRdb on the multiplex PCR reads, yielding one entry per CDR3 protein. The data show around 690,000 distinct CDR3 sequences, 20% seen once. The sample comprised blood. The receptors were gathered from a man under 40 with Graves' ophthalmopathy.

V is TRBV28 and J is TRBJ2-2; D is possibly TRBD2 (5 bases). Per the germline V gene, CDR1 is MDHEN and CDR2 is SYDVKM. The CDR3 consists of 14 residues. Trimming cost V 3 bases and J 7 bases, with 12 bases left between them. This chain's CDR3 is CASSFGSAGGELFF. As DNA, the CDR3 is TGTGCCAGCAGTTTTGGTAGCGCTGGCGGGGAGCTGTTTTTT. The full variable domain, rest sourced from reference TRBV28 and TRBJ2-2, is DVKVTQSSRYLVKRTGEKVFLECVQDMDHENMFWYRQDPGLGLRLIYFSYDVKMKEKGDIPEGYSVSREKKERFSLILESASTNQTSMYLCASSFGSAGGELFFGEGSRLTVL.

Remarks on this clonotype: Compared with germline, one end of the junction differs, possibly owing to a read error. V gene TRBV6-5 combines with J gene TRBJ2-1; D uncertain. The CDR3 loop spans 12 amino acids. Germline assignment: CDR1 MNHEY and CDR2 SVGAGI. CDR3 sequence (DNA): TGTGCCAGCAGATACTCCTACAATGAGCAGTTCTTC. Translated, it gives CASRYSYNEQFF.

Remarks on this clonotype: The junction shows a germline mismatch at one end, possibly a read error. This chain joins TRBV7-7 and TRBJ2-5, with D uncertain. CDR3 length: 15 residues. The germline V gene has CDR1 SSHAT and CDR2 FNYEAQ (reference sequence). The CDR3 nucleotides are TGTGCTAGCAGCTTAGGTCAGTCCTACCAAGAGACCCAGTACTTC. This sequence encodes CASSLGQSYQETQYF. Together with reference TRBV7-7 and TRBJ2-5, the CDR3 gives the full variable domain: GAGVSQSPRYKVTKRGQDVTLRCDPISSHATLYWYQQALGQGPEFLTYFNYEAQPDKSGLPSDRFSAERPEGSISTLTIQRTEQRDSAMYRCASSLGQSYQETQYFGPGTRLLVL.

The V and J genes are TRBV20-1 and TRBJ2-5; the match to TRBD2 covers 10 bases. CDR1 DFQATT and CDR2 SNEGSKA come from the germline V gene (reference sequence). The V and J ends lost 0 bases and 4 bases, in that order; junction bases with no gene match: 8. The CDR3 is 16 residues long. CDR3 region: CSARDLGLAGGETQYF. CDR3 coding DNA: TGCAGTGCTAGAGATCTGGGTTTAGCGGGAGGAGAGACCCAGTACTTC.

The chain couples TRBV12-3 or TRBV12-4 to TRBJ2-3; 7 bases match TRBD2. This CDR3 region has 16 residues. V lost 8 bases to trimming and J lost 4 bases; unmatched junction nucleotides: 15. DNA of the CDR3: TGTGCCAGCTGGAGGTGGGGCGGGAGAAGGGCAGATACGCAGTATTTT. It specifies CASWRWGGRRADTQYF.

There are a few counts of this clonotype. V usage is TRBV6-1 and J usage is TRBJ2-7, with 7 bases lining up with TRBD1. CDR3 length: 16 residues. Germline V lookup: CDR1 MNHNS, CDR2 SASEGT. The junction had 8 bases not matched to a gene; V was cut back by 1 base and J by 2 bases. Here the CDR3 DNA reads TGTGCCAGCAGTGAAGTTTTGTGGGACAGACCCTACGAGCAGTACTTC. Translating gives CASSEVLWDRPYEQYF.

Ten or more counts support this clonotype. The J gene is TRBJ1-2, the V gene TRBV12-3 or TRBV12-4; D is unresolved. The CDR3 is 14 residues long. The V gene lost 3 bases and the J gene lost 3 bases, with 11 bases spanning the gap. Written as DNA, the CDR3 is TGTGCCAGCAGTTTTACGGCCGGATACTATGGCTACACCTTC. It translates to CASSFTAGYYGYTF.

This clonotype was picked up a small number of times. V is TRBV28 and J is TRBJ1-6; TRBD1 matches at 8 bases. This CDR3 has 14 amino acids. Trimming at V came to 7 bases and at J to 9 bases, leaving 8 bases not matched to a gene. Germline CDR1 reads MDHEN; CDR2 reads SYDVKM. CDR3 sequence (DNA): TGTGCCAGCAAGTACAGGGGGGGTGCTTCACCCCTCCACTTT. It translates to CASKYRGGASPLHF.

This clonotype was observed at least ten times. The V and J genes are TRBV7-2 and TRBJ2-3, with 9 positions matching TRBD2. The CDR3 loop spans 17 amino acids. The junction had 6 bases not matched to a gene; V was cut back by 0 bases and J by 2 bases. Germline V gene data show CDR1 as SGHTA and CDR2 as FQGNSA. The CDR3 DNA is TGTGCCAGCAGCTTAGCGTTCGCGGGAGGGCCCACAGATACGCAGTATTTT. Translated: CASSLAFAGGPTDTQYF.

A few counts support this clonotype. V gene TRBV20-1 combines with J gene TRBJ2-1; the match to TRBD2 covers 11 bases. In germline, CDR1 is DFQATT, CDR2 SNEGSKA (reference sequence). This CDR3 contains 15 residues. V lost 4 bases and J lost 4; bases outside the gene matches: 6. This CDR3 is CSATGTSGIYNEQFF. The CDR3 DNA is TGCAGTGCTACAGGGACTAGCGGAATATACAATGAGCAGTTCTTC.

The rearrangement joins TRBV20-1 to TRBJ2-3; TRBD2 might be the D (5 bases). The CDR3 contains 16 residues. Germline CDR1 is DFQATT and CDR2 is SNEGSKA (reference sequence). V was trimmed by 0 bases and J by 0 bases, leaving 13 bases between them. The CDR3 loop reads CSARDAASQSTDTQYF. As DNA, the CDR3 is TGCAGTGCTAGAGACGCGGCTAGCCAGAGCACAGATACGCAGTATTTT.

This clonotype showed up many times. The chain links TRBV18 to TRBJ1-1; 10 positions agree with TRBD1. The length of the CDR3 is 15 residues. Unmatched junction bases numbered 6, after V lost 3 bases and J lost 5 bases. Germline CDR1 reads KGHSH; CDR2 reads LQKENI. The CDR3 sequence: CASSPDRGGVTEAFF. CDR3 DNA sequence: TGTGCCAGCTCACCGGACAGGGGGGGGGTTACTGAAGCTTTCTTT.

The chain recombines TRBV6-1 with TRBJ2-2; TRBD2 matches at 7 bases. There are 16 residues in the CDR3. Per germline, CDR1 MNHNS and CDR2 SASEGT. V was pared by 5 bases and J by 2 bases, with 8 bases of the junction left unmatched. Here the CDR3 DNA reads TGTGCCAGCAGTTCTGCCTCTAGCGGAAACACCGGGGAGCTGTTTTTT. Protein sequence: CASSSASSGNTGELFF.

J is TRBJ1-6 and V is TRBV12-3 or TRBV12-4; a weak D match, TRBD1 (6 bases). This CDR3 region has 18 residues. The V gene lost 5 bases and the J gene lost 0 bases, with 17 bases spanning the gap. The CDR3 sequence: CASSGGRTASSYNSPLHF. CDR3 DNA sequence: TGTGCCAGCAGTGGGGGGCGGACCGCGAGCTCCTATAATTCACCCCTCCACTTT.

In regard to this clonotype: A much larger clone lies a single base off, so this may be a read error. This rearrangement joins TRBV12-3 or TRBV12-4 to TRBJ2-7, with 9 bases identical to TRBD1. Losses at the gene ends were 6 bases for V and 6 bases for J; bases not matched to a gene: 6. The CDR3 extends over 13 amino acids. The CDR3 sequence is CASSRRDRAEQYF. The CDR3 region has the DNA TGTGCCAGCAGCCGCCGGGACAGGGCCGAGCAGTACTTC.

The sample holds a few counts of this clonotype. V is TRBV5-4 and J is TRBJ2-7; TRBD2 aligns across 8 bases. V gave up 4 bases and J gave up 0 bases; unmatched junction bases: 6. The germline V gene encodes CDR1 SGHNT and CDR2 YYREEE (reference sequence). The CDR3 has 15 amino acids. This chain's CDR3 is CASSTLAGSSYEQYF. The CDR3 DNA is TGTGCCAGCAGCACCTTAGCGGGAAGCTCCTACGAGCAGTACTTC.

This clonotype showed up just once. Since a much larger clone is just one base distant, this may be a read error. The chain combines TRBV28 with TRBJ1-2; D possibly corresponds to TRBD1 (6 bases). CDR1 and CDR2 from the germline V gene are MDHEN and SYDVKM. The CDR3 contains 15 residues. This chain's CDR3 is CAGSLGGVRVYGYTF. DNA for the CDR3: TGTGCCGGCAGTTTAGGGGGGGTAAGGGTCTATGGCTACACCTTC.

The CDR3 protein is CASSYPGLRELFF. CDR3 coding DNA: TGTGCCAGCAGTTACCCCGGACTGAGGGAGCTGTTTTTT. V and J are TRBV6-5 and TRBJ2-2, with TRBD2 as a possible D gene (5 bases). The CDR3 extends over 13 amino acids. Germline V lookup: CDR1 MNHEY, CDR2 SVGAGI. With 2 bases removed from V and 9 bases from J, the gap between germline ends came to 10 bases.

The sample holds a few counts of this clonotype. The V call is TRBV20-1, the J call TRBJ2-1; 7 nucleotides line up with TRBD2. CDR1 is DFQATT, CDR2 SNEGSKA, per germline (reference sequence). V was pared by 6 bases and J by 1 base, with 9 bases of the junction left unmatched. The CDR3 extends over 15 amino acids. Written as DNA, the CDR3 is TGCAGTGCCAACTTGGGGGACTATTCCTACAATGAGCAGTTCTTC. Translating gives CSANLGDYSYNEQFF.

This clonotype was picked up many times. V usage is TRBV28 and J usage is TRBJ2-1; no firm D call. Trimming removed 6 bases from V and 4 bases from J, with 7 bases in between. The CDR3 extends over 12 amino acids. Germline values: CDR1 MDHEN, CDR2 SYDVKM. As DNA, the CDR3 is TGTGCCAGCAGCGCTCCTTACAATGAGCAGTTCTTC. It is translated as CASSAPYNEQFF.

The rearrangement uses TRBV14 and TRBJ2-7; a weak D match, TRBD1 (5 bases). CDR1 and CDR2 from the germline V gene are SGHDN and FVKESK. Trimming stripped 6 bases from V and 6 bases from J, with 18 bases between. The CDR3 is made up of 14 amino acids. The CDR3 sequence: CASSRTSSRGEQYF. CDR3 sequence (DNA): TGTGCCAGCAGTCGGACATCCTCCCGAGGCGAGCAGTACTTC.

This clonotype was detected a few times. The chain joins TRBV28 to TRBJ2-6; TRBD1 matches 9 bases. CDR1 is MDHEN and CDR2 is SYDVKM in the germline V gene. Trimming at V came to 6 bases and at J to 0 bases, leaving 6 bases not matched to a gene. The CDR3 extends over 17 amino acids. CDR3 DNA sequence: TGTGCCAGCAGGGGGACAGGGCAATACTCTGGGGCCAACGTCCTGACTTTC. This gives the protein CASRGTGQYSGANVLTF.

This clonotype has a handful of counts. This chain uses TRBV12-3 or TRBV12-4 with TRBJ2-7; tentative D call: TRBD1 (5 bases). The CDR3 covers 13 residues. V lost 5 bases to trimming and J lost 2 bases, with 10 bases between them. DNA of the CDR3: TGTGCCAGCAGTCTCAAGGGGACCTACGAGCAGTACTTC. Its translation: CASSLKGTYEQYF.

The CDR3, as DNA: TGTGCCAGCGGGAGTCGGTCCTACAATGAGCAGTTCTTC. Translated: CASGSRSYNEQFF. This chain links TRBV2 with TRBJ2-1; D may be TRBD2 (5 bases). The length of the CDR3 is 13 residues. V shed 8 bases and J shed 1 base, with 9 bases lying between them. The germline CDR1 and CDR2 sequences are SNHLY and FYNNEI.

The chain employs TRBV30 and TRBJ2-5; TRBD2 aligns across 11 bases. Germline CDR1 is GTSNPN and CDR2 is SVGIG (reference sequence). The CDR3 consists of 13 residues. Losses at the gene ends were 6 bases for V and 4 bases for J; bases not matched to a gene: 4. This chain's CDR3 is CACTTSGAETQYF. The CDR3 coding sequence is TGTGCCTGCACGACTAGCGGGGCAGAGACCCAGTACTTC. The full variable domain, rest sourced from reference TRBV30 and TRBJ2-5, is SQTIHQWPATLVQPVGSPLSLECTVEGTSNPNLYWYRQAAGRGLQLLFYSVGIGQISSEVPQNLSASRPQDRQFILSSKKLLLSDSGFYLCACTTSGAETQYFGPGTRLLVL.

In this sample, this clonotype turned up a few times. V gene TRBV24-1 combines with J gene TRBJ2-3; 8 nucleotides agree with TRBD1. From germline, CDR1 is KGHDR and CDR2 SFDVKD. V dropped 7 bases and J dropped 1; count of bases not matched to a gene: 6. The CDR3 has 15 residues. CDR3 sequence reads: CATSFPGQGTDTQYF. The CDR3 region has the DNA TGTGCCACCAGCTTCCCGGGACAGGGCACAGATACGCAGTATTTT.

V usage is TRBV7-3 and J usage is TRBJ1-4; TRBD1 matches at 9 bases. The CDR3 length is 17 residues. CDR1 SGHTA and CDR2 FQGTGA come from the germline V gene. Trimming at V came to 6 bases and at J to 5 bases, leaving 13 bases not matched to a gene. The CDR3 region is CASRASNRGRPNEKLFF. Written as DNA, the CDR3 is TGTGCCAGCAGAGCCTCCAACAGGGGGCGCCCAAATGAAAAACTGTTTTTT.

This clonotype has just a few counts. A much larger clonotype is one base distant, so this may be a read error. The missing conserved phenylalanine or tryptophan at the end of this CDR3 makes a read error likely. The J gene is TRBJ1-1, the V gene TRBV2; TRBD1 might be the D (5 bases). Germline V gene data show CDR1 as SNHLY and CDR2 as FYNNEI. There are 13 residues in the CDR3. V lost 7 bases, J lost 3 bases, and 12 bases lay in between. CDR3 sequence: CASIGGGDTEAFL. The DNA of the CDR3 is TGTGCCAGCATCGGGGGTGGCGACACTGAAGCTTTCCTT.

This rearrangement joins TRBV7-2 to TRBJ2-1, with TRBD1 identical over 7 bases. Losses at the gene ends were 1 base for V and 9 bases for J; bases not matched to a gene: 12. The length of the CDR3 is 16 residues. Per germline, CDR1 SGHTA and CDR2 FQGNSA. CDR3 in DNA: TGTGCCAGCAGCTTAGGAACGGGACAGAGATGGAGTGAGCAGTTCTTC. This encodes CASSLGTGQRWSEQFF.

V and J are TRBV9 and TRBJ2-2; D is possibly TRBD2 (6 bases). CDR1 is SGDLS and CDR2 is YYNGEE in the germline V gene. The CDR3 spans 15 residues. The V end was cut by 2 bases, the J end by 3 bases, with 11 bases between. CDR3 sequence reads: CASSVSGADTGELFF. DNA of the CDR3: TGTGCCAGCAGCGTTTCGGGAGCGGACACCGGGGAGCTGTTTTTT.

The chain employs TRBV7-3 and TRBJ2-2; 8 bases line up with TRBD2. V shed 3 bases and J 4 bases; nucleotides not matched to a gene: 7. Germline CDR1 and CDR2: SGHTA and FQGTGA. The CDR3 loop spans 16 amino acids. The CDR3 coding sequence is TGTGCCAGCAGCTTCGGGACTAGTATAGTCACCGGGGAGCTGTTTTTT. It specifies CASSFGTSIVTGELFF.